This TCR beta chain was sequenced during a study of glioma-infiltrating T cells. Study overall: Approximately 990,000 peripheral T cells were targeted at roughly 4.5- to 11-fold coverage. Findings and limits, study-wide: Signature shared blood CDR3 motifs were enriched in low-divergence and depleted in high-divergence patients.

TCR alpha and beta CDR3 regions were amplified from RNA using iRepertoire nested multiplex PCR. From the multiplex PCR reads, TCRdb called clonotypes with MiXCR, one entry per CDR3 protein. The sample yields 300,000 to 400,000 distinct CDR3 sequences, roughly two fifths seen once. This clonotype has a handful of counts. The antigen is undetermined. Trimming cost V 1 base and J 6 bases, with 16 bases left between them. This CDR3 is built from 16 residues. Germline V CDR1 and CDR2: LNHNV, YYDKDF (reference sequence). The chain employs TRBV15 and TRBJ2-1, with TRBD2 as a possible D gene (5 bases). This receptor was obtained from a human donor with low-grade glioma or glioblastoma, undergoing nonglioma brain surgery, or in good health (not recorded which). Sequenced: glioma tissue, nonneoplastic brain tissue, or PBMCs (not recorded which). This chain's CDR3 is CATSRAGSRGINEQFF. CDR3 bases: TGTGCCACCAGCAGAGCGGGGTCACGGGGAATCAATGAGCAGTTCTTC.